These 19 T cell receptor beta chains share one sample of origin, sequenced in a study of blood T cell repertoires in COVID-19. Clones were sequenced by immunoSEQ multiplex PCR, and TCRdb holds only the in-frame ones, with some missing. The table records 95,000 to 150,000 clones, about 85% of them present only once. Sequenced input: peripheral blood. The receptor set was obtained from a man aged 60 to 75 with acute or convalescent COVID-19.

The chain recombines TRBV10-3 with TRBJ1-1; TRBD1 matches at 9 bases. Germline CDR1 reads ENHRY; CDR2 reads SYGVKD. The CDR3 runs to 14 residues. V lost 6 bases to trimming and J lost 8 bases; unmatched junction nucleotides: 10. In nucleotides, the CDR3 is TGTGCCATCAGGCCCGTACAGGGGGCGGACGAAGCTTTCTTT. It specifies CAIRPVQGADEAFF.

The J gene is TRBJ2-1, the V gene TRBV5-1; perhaps TRBD2 as D (6 bases). The germline V gene encodes CDR1 SGHRS and CDR2 YFSETQ. The CDR3 is made up of 16 amino acids. Trimming took off 0 bases at V and 0 bases at J, with 10 bases between the two ends. The CDR3: CASSLEAGLSYNEQFF. CDR3 bases: TGCGCCAGCAGCTTGGAAGCGGGTCTCTCCTACAATGAGCAGTTCTTC.

This sequence joins TRBV7-7 and TRBJ2-2; D perhaps matches TRBD2 (5 bases). Between the trimmed V and J ends, which lost 5 bases and 0 bases, there was a span of 13 bases. CDR1 is SSHAT, CDR2 FNYEAQ, per germline (reference sequence). The CDR3 covers 16 residues. CDR3 in DNA: TGTGCCAGCAGCCCCCTAGGGCGGGCGAACACCGGGGAGCTGTTTTTT. It is translated as CASSPLGRANTGELFF.

The J gene is TRBJ1-6, the V gene TRBV5-1; possibly TRBD1 for D (6 bases). Germline assignment: CDR1 SGHRS and CDR2 YFSETQ. The CDR3 runs 16 residues. Trimming cost V 4 bases and J 2 bases, with 13 bases left between them. CDR3 nucleotides: TGCGCCAGCAGCGACCCCAGGGGACCCTATAATTCACCCCTCCACTTT. This sequence encodes CASSDPRGPYNSPLHF. Combining the CDR3 with reference TRBV5-1 and TRBJ1-6 gives the whole variable domain KAGVTQTPRYLIKTRGQQVTLSCSPISGHRSVSWYQQTPGQGLQFLFEYFSETQRNKGNFPGRFSGRQFSNSRSEMNVSTLELGDSALYLCASSDPRGPYNSPLHFGNGTRLTVT.

The chain joins TRBV2 to TRBJ1-2; 10 bases map to TRBD1. The CDR3 is 13 amino acids. The germline V gene has CDR1 SNHLY and CDR2 FYNNEI. V was clipped by 8 bases and J by 7 bases; unmatched bases: 7. CDR3 sequence: CASGGGQGLGYTF. Here the CDR3 DNA reads TGTGCCAGCGGCGGGGGACAGGGGCTTGGCTACACCTTC.

The chain's CDR3 is CASSLEGSSEAFF. In nucleotides, the CDR3 is TGTGCCAGCAGCTTAGAAGGGAGCAGTGAAGCTTTCTTT. J is TRBJ1-1 and V is TRBV7-9; D gene ambiguous. Germline values: CDR1 SEHNR, CDR2 FQNEAQ (reference sequence). V was pared by 1 base and J by 7 bases, with 10 bases between. The length of the CDR3 is 13 residues.

V is TRBV6-6 and J is TRBJ1-2; no clear D. Trimming pared 2 bases from V and 5 bases from J, leaving 9 bases between. The CDR3 totals 13 residues. CDR1 is MNHNY, CDR2 SVGAGI, per germline (reference sequence). The CDR3 loop reads CASSYENVYGYTF. The CDR3 DNA is TGTGCCAGCAGTTACGAGAACGTTTATGGCTACACCTTC.

This chain joins TRBV5-1 and TRBJ2-1; TRBD2 aligns across 9 bases. The CDR3 is made up of 15 amino acids. In germline, CDR1 is SGHRS, CDR2 YFSETQ. V was clipped by 1 base and J by 8 bases; unmatched bases: 7. CDR3 in amino acids: CASSLIAGGLYEQFF. Here the CDR3 DNA reads TGCGCCAGCAGCTTGATCGCGGGAGGGTTGTATGAGCAGTTCTTC.

J is TRBJ1-3 and V is TRBV5-1, with D perhaps matching TRBD1 (5 bases). The germline gives CDR1 SGHRS, CDR2 YFSETQ. The CDR3 runs to 15 residues. Trimming took off 0 bases at V and 0 bases at J, with 7 bases between the two ends. Here the CDR3 reads CASSLGQISGNTIYF. The CDR3 bases are TGCGCCAGCAGCTTGGGACAGATCTCTGGAAACACCATATATTTT.

The V and J genes are TRBV5-1 and TRBJ2-3; 11 nucleotides agree with TRBD2. Germline assignment: CDR1 SGHRS and CDR2 YFSETQ. The V segment lost 0 bases and the J segment 2 bases; nucleotides outside the gene matches: 2. The CDR3 covers 16 residues. The CDR3 here is CASSLVTSGTTDTQYF. The CDR3 DNA reads TGCGCCAGCAGCTTGGTGACTAGCGGGACCACAGATACGCAGTATTTT.

The chain links TRBV4-1 to TRBJ1-5; 7 nucleotides agree with TRBD1. This CDR3 comprises 16 residues. CDR1 and CDR2 (germline): MGHRA, YSYEKL. V lost 3 bases and J lost 6; bases outside the gene matches: 11. The CDR3 is CASSQSGTANIQPQHF. CDR3 in DNA: TGCGCCAGCAGCCAGTCTGGGACAGCAAATATTCAGCCCCAGCATTTT.

CDR3 sequence reads: CASSFSRQGTNGYTF. CDR3 nucleotides: TGTGCCAGCAGTTTCTCCCGACAGGGGACTAATGGCTACACCTTC. V gene TRBV6-5 combines with J gene TRBJ1-2; 8 bases are shared with TRBD1. This CDR3 is built from 15 residues. Germline V gene data show CDR1 as MNHEY and CDR2 as SVGAGI. V lost 4 bases to trimming and J lost 6 bases; unmatched junction nucleotides: 10.

The V and J genes are TRBV5-1 and TRBJ2-1; D unresolved. From germline, CDR1 is SGHRS and CDR2 YFSETQ. This CDR3 spans 16 amino acids. Trimming removed 0 bases from V and 1 base from J, with 11 bases in between. The CDR3 DNA is TGCGCCAGCAGCTTGGGTGGAGACCTTTCCTACAATGAGCAGTTCTTC. Encoded protein: CASSLGGDLSYNEQFF.

J is TRBJ1-5 and V is TRBV29-1; the D gene is possibly TRBD1 (5 bases). This CDR3 region has 13 residues. Germline CDR1 is SQVTM and CDR2 is ANQGSEA. The germline V and J ends were trimmed by 4 bases and 5 bases, with 12 bases remaining between them. The CDR3 nucleotides are TGCAGCGTTGGATGGGGGGTAGATCAGCCCCAGCATTTT. The encoded protein is CSVGWGVDQPQHF.

The chain employs TRBV30 and TRBJ1-2, with D unresolved. Germline loops: CDR1 GTSNPN, CDR2 SVGIG (reference sequence). V was clipped by 0 bases and J by 7 bases, with 15 bases between them. The CDR3 is 14 amino acids. The CDR3 spells CAWSVYGERSGYTF. The CDR3 DNA sequence: TGTGCCTGGAGTGTGTACGGGGAGAGATCTGGCTACACCTTC.

CDR3 loop: CASSQDVTGKGEQFF. The CDR3 coding sequence is TGTGCCAGCAGCCAAGACGTGACAGGGAAAGGCGAGCAGTTCTTC. This chain uses TRBV3-1 (or the pseudogene TRBV3-2) with TRBJ2-1, with 7 bases aligning to TRBD1. The germline gives CDR1 LGHDT, CDR2 YNNKEL (reference sequence). V was pared by 0 bases and J by 10 bases, with 9 bases of the junction left unmatched. This CDR3 is 15 amino acids long.

The chain uses TRBV28 and TRBJ1-1; 8 bases align to TRBD1. The CDR3 is 15 residues long. Germline V gene lookup returns CDR1 MDHEN and CDR2 SYDVKM. V lost 5 bases and J lost 3; bases outside the gene matches: 8. The CDR3 DNA sequence: TGTGCCAGCAGTGCTCACAGGGGGGCAGACACTGAAGCTTTCTTT. Translated, it gives CASSAHRGADTEAFF.

This chain links TRBV23-1 with TRBJ2-1, with 7 bases that match TRBD2. TRBV23-1 is known as an ORF, though its function is uncertain. The CDR3 has 12 residues. CDR3 coding DNA: TGCGCGGGGGGACGGGAGGATGATGAGCAGTTCTTC. As protein: CAGGREDDEQFF.

The chain carries TRBV2 and TRBJ1-1, with 7 bases matching TRBD1. The CDR3 covers 19 residues. CDR1 and CDR2 from the germline V gene are SNHLY and FYNNEI. V was clipped by 4 bases and J by 0 bases; unmatched bases: 17. Written as DNA, the CDR3 is TGTGCCAGCAGTGGGCCCCTCACGGGACAGAGGCCCTTGAACACTGAAGCTTTCTTT. This codes for CASSGPLTGQRPLNTEAFF.